The present entry profiles one TCR beta chain with its context. The antigen is unknown. The source of the sample is a study of OX40 agonist ivuxolimab in advanced cancers. Sequencing used immunoSEQ multiplex PCR; TCRdb keeps in-frame clones, though not all of them. The sample shows about 40,000 clones, approximately 88% of them seen only once. Whole-study results and caveats: Averaging showed that CD8+ T cells had more expanded clones than CD4+ did.

The V gene lost 2 bases and the J gene lost 1 base, with 2 bases spanning the gap. Looked up from germline, CDR1 is SEHNR and CDR2 is FQNEAQ (reference sequence). CDR3 size: 12 residues. The specimen was CD4+ or CD8+ T cells sorted from blood, collected in a trial of the OX40 agonist ivuxolimab. The rearrangement links TRBV7-9 to TRBJ2-5; D not certain. The sequence was collected from an adult with an advanced solid tumor such as melanoma, head and neck, liver or kidney cancer. This chain's CDR3 is CASSLLQETQYF. CDR3 bases: TGTGCCAGCAGCTTACTCCAAGAGACCCAGTACTTC.